Listed here are 19 T cell receptor beta chains from one sample, sequenced in a study of cytomegalovirus exposure and HLA in healthy donors (dated by TCRdb to 2016 to 2017). Libraries were prepared through the immunoSEQ multiplex PCR assay. For the multiplex PCR, a mixture combining 60 forward primers for TCR Vbeta segments and 13 reverse primers for TCR Jbeta segments was used. The immuneACCESS repertoire file appears here via TCRdb, limited to in-frame rearrangements. These files lack a portion of the clones; in checked studies, under half of the deficit traces to unresolved V genes, and the cause of the others is not known. The sample records 74,000 or so clones, 68% of which are singletons. The ten largest make up about 2.1% of the sample. The sequencing sample was made of PBMCs. The receptors originated from a woman under 40 in good health and CMV-seronegative.

The chain uses TRBV7-2 and TRBJ2-1; D is unresolved. The CDR3 has 16 amino acids. V lost 5 bases and J lost 0, with 14 bases in between. Germline assignment: CDR1 SGHTA and CDR2 FQGNSA. DNA of the CDR3: TGTGCCAGCAGCCAGACCCGGCGGAGCTCCTACAATGAGCAGTTCTTC. This translates into CASSQTRRSSYNEQFF.

This clone was observed a single time. This chain connects TRBV2 to TRBJ2-1; 7 positions agree with TRBD1. The CDR3 sequence is 15 residues long. V was clipped by 5 bases and J by 4 bases; unmatched bases: 8. Germline V gene sequence: CDR1 SNHLY, CDR2 FYNNEI. The CDR3 spells CASSPKGQTYNEQFF. Here the CDR3 DNA reads TGTGCCAGCAGTCCAAAGGGACAGACGTACAATGAGCAGTTCTTC.

V is TRBV30 and J is TRBJ1-6; D is perhaps TRBD1 (6 bases). The CDR3 covers 15 residues. CDR1 GTSNPN and CDR2 SVGIG come from the germline V gene (reference sequence). V lost 4 bases to trimming and J lost 9 bases, with 19 bases between them. The CDR3 DNA sequence: TGTGCCTGGAATCTAGGGGGAGGGGGGGGTTCACCCCTCCACTTT. As protein: CAWNLGGGGGSPLHF.

The table lists this clone with a few counts. The V call is TRBV5-1, the J call TRBJ2-7; D is unresolved. This CDR3 region has 13 residues. The V end was cut by 4 bases, the J end by 2 bases, with 10 bases between. CDR1 is SGHRS, CDR2 YFSETQ, per germline. CDR3 DNA sequence: TGCGCCAGCAGCATGACTCGCCCCTACGAGCAGTACTTC. It yields the protein CASSMTRPYEQYF.

This rearrangement joins TRBV6-8 to TRBJ2-7; D perhaps matches TRBD2 (6 bases). This CDR3 is 14 amino acids long. The V gene lost 2 bases and the J gene lost 3 bases, with 11 bases spanning the gap. Germline assignment: CDR1 MNHGY and CDR2 SAAAGT. The CDR3 reads CASSYDLEGYEQYF. The DNA of the CDR3 is TGTGCCAGCAGTTACGACCTGGAGGGCTACGAGCAGTACTTC.

The V gene is TRBV5-1, the J gene TRBJ2-1; TRBD2 aligns across 9 bases. V dropped 0 bases and J dropped 4; count of bases not matched to a gene: 5. The V gene's germline CDR1 is SGHRS and CDR2 YFSETQ. The CDR3 runs to 16 residues. DNA of the CDR3: TGCGCCAGCAGCTTGGGCCTAGCGGGGCGTTACAATGAGCAGTTCTTC. This translates into CASSLGLAGRYNEQFF.

This clone was seen a few times. The gene calls are TRBV2 and TRBJ2-1, with 7 bases aligning to TRBD2. The ends lost 6 bases at V and 8 bases at J; junction bases unmatched: 7. The length of the CDR3 is 13 residues. Germline V gene lookup returns CDR1 SNHLY and CDR2 FYNNEI. The CDR3 protein is CASSRTSSDEQFF. The CDR3 coding sequence is TGTGCCAGCAGCAGGACTAGTTCGGATGAGCAGTTCTTC.

J is TRBJ2-1 and V is TRBV7-3; the match to TRBD2 covers 9 bases. The CDR3 covers 16 residues. J lost 2 bases, V lost 2 bases, and 4 bases had no gene match. Germline CDR1 is SGHTA and CDR2 is FQGTGA. The CDR3 protein is CASSLSSGATYNEQFF. CDR3 in DNA: TGTGCCAGCAGCTTATCTAGCGGGGCGACCTACAATGAGCAGTTCTTC. The full variable domain, completed using reference TRBV7-3 and TRBJ2-1, is GAGVSQTPSNKVTEKGKYVELRCDPISGHTALYWYRQSLGQGPEFLIYFQGTGAADDSGLPNDRFFAVRPEGSVSTLKIQRTERGDSAVYLCASSLSSGATYNEQFFGPGTRLTVL.

V and J are TRBV4-1 and TRBJ2-3; no firm D call. This CDR3 has 16 amino acids. The V end lost 3 bases, the J end lost 2 bases, and 15 bases lay between the germline ends. Looked up from germline, CDR1 is MGHRA and CDR2 is YSYEKL. The CDR3 DNA reads TGCGCCAGCAGCCACCATGTCGCCCGGTACACAGATACGCAGTATTTT. Translating gives CASSHHVARYTDTQYF.

The chain combines TRBV7-6 with TRBJ2-3; weak D call: TRBD2 (6 bases). The germline gives CDR1 SGHVS, CDR2 FNYEAQ. V lost 0 bases to trimming and J lost 1 base, with 11 bases between them. This CDR3 has 16 amino acids. Written as DNA, the CDR3 is TGTGCCAGCAGCTTAGCGTTAACGGGGGGCACAGATACGCAGTATTTT. Its translation is CASSLALTGGTDTQYF.

The rearrangement joins TRBV2 to TRBJ1-1; no clear D. Trimming removed 4 bases at V and 0 bases at J, with 15 bases between. The CDR3 contains 16 residues. Germline V gives CDR1 SNHLY, CDR2 FYNNEI. Here the CDR3 reads CASSVDGGMLNTEAFF. The CDR3 DNA reads TGTGCCAGCAGTGTTGACGGAGGGATGCTGAACACTGAAGCTTTCTTT.

This chain links TRBV5-6 with TRBJ2-7; no clear D. The CDR3 is 15 amino acids. Germline CDR1 and CDR2: SGHDT and YYEEEE. Trimming took off 4 bases at V and 3 bases at J, with 17 bases between the two ends. The CDR3 reads CASSPPRRFGYEQYF. CDR3 sequence (DNA): TGTGCCAGCAGCCCCCCGAGGCGCTTCGGCTACGAGCAGTACTTC.

V gene TRBV6-5 combines with J gene TRBJ2-3; 7 positions match TRBD2. The CDR3 loop spans 15 amino acids. The V segment lost 2 bases and the J segment 1 base; nucleotides outside the gene matches: 3. Germline V gene lookup returns CDR1 MNHEY and CDR2 SVGAGI. The CDR3 bases are TGTGCCAGCAGTTACCGGGCGGGGGGCACAGATACGCAGTATTTT. It yields the protein CASSYRAGGTDTQYF.

In its sample, this clone was seen a few times. The chain combines TRBV19 with TRBJ2-1; TRBD2 is a possible D gene (7 bases). Trimming left V 3 bases short and J 2 bases short, with 14 bases between. The CDR3 is made up of 16 amino acids. CDR1 and CDR2 (germline): LNHDA, SQIVND (reference sequence). The CDR3 nucleotides are TGTGCCAGTAGTATGGGGGCGGGGGTGACCTACAATGAGCAGTTCTTC. This codes for CASSMGAGVTYNEQFF.

V is TRBV14 and J is TRBJ2-3; TRBD2 matches 7 bases. This CDR3 contains 17 residues. V lost 0 bases, J lost 4 bases, and 10 bases stayed unmatched. Germline V gives CDR1 SGHDN, CDR2 FVKESK. In DNA, the CDR3 is TGTGCCAGCAGCCAAGAAACTTGGCGGGGGAACCCAGATACGCAGTATTTT. Protein sequence: CASSQETWRGNPDTQYF.

The V and J genes are TRBV19 and TRBJ1-2; D might be TRBD1 (6 bases). The CDR3 loop spans 13 amino acids. V lost 8 bases and J 2 bases, leaving 12 bases between the germline ends. CDR1 is LNHDA and CDR2 is SQIVND in the germline V gene (reference sequence). In DNA form, the CDR3 reads TGTGCCAGTTCGAGGGACAACAACTATGGCTACACCTTC. Its translation is CASSRDNNYGYTF.

This chain links TRBV6-6 with TRBJ2-1; D might be TRBD1 (6 bases). Between the trimmed V and J ends, which lost 5 bases and 1 base, there was a span of 12 bases. The CDR3 contains 15 residues. CDR1 MNHNY and CDR2 SVGAGI come from the germline V gene (reference sequence). The CDR3 DNA reads TGTGCCAGCAGTCAGGACAGAGGATCCTACAATGAGCAGTTCTTC. Encoded protein: CASSQDRGSYNEQFF.

J is TRBJ1-2 and V is TRBV6-1; 8 bases are shared with TRBD1. The CDR3 totals 16 residues. Unmatched junction bases numbered 9, after V lost 3 bases and J lost 3 bases. From germline, CDR1 is MNHNS and CDR2 SASEGT. As DNA, the CDR3 is TGTGCCAGCAGTGACCAGGGGGCGAAGAGGGACTATGGCTACACCTTC. Protein product: CASSDQGAKRDYGYTF.

The gene calls are TRBV4-3 and TRBJ1-1, with 7 positions matching TRBD1. The CDR3 contains 16 residues. The V segment lost 1 base and the J segment 6 bases; nucleotides outside the gene matches: 11. The germline gives CDR1 LGHNA, CDR2 YSLEER. The CDR3 region has the DNA TGCGCCAGCAGCCAAGTTGGGCAGGGGGTGAATCCTGAAGCTTTCTTT. As protein: CASSQVGQGVNPEAFF.